The 21 T cell receptor beta chains reported below all come from one sample, sequenced in a study of vaccination and CD4 T cells after COVID-19. The Oncomine TCR Beta short-read assay sequenced DNA from cultured CD4+ T cells. One entry per CDR3 protein, called by TCRdb with MiXCR from the PCR reads. The table lists approximately 22,000 distinct CDR3 sequences, about 31% of them singletons. Time point defined: late sampling 161 to 241 days after vaccination in a few convalescent patients. The treatment: approximately 10-day PBMC culture with coronavirus spike peptide pools or control peptides (ViraFEST assay). The antigens for these receptors are not known. The input for sequencing was CD4+ T cells from blood, cultured in vitro, taken about 7 months after SARS-CoV-2 vaccination. These TCRs come from a human donor who had recovered from COVID-19.

The V gene is TRBV20-1, the J gene TRBJ2-7, with 8 bases identical to TRBD1. The germline CDR1 and CDR2 sequences are DFQATT and SNEGSKA (reference sequence). Trimming took 6 bases from V and 10 from J; bases not matched to a gene: 11. The CDR3 length is 12 residues. CDR3 in amino acids: CSATPGQEAQYF. In DNA, the CDR3 is TGCAGTGCAACGCCGGGACAGGAGGCCCAGTACTTC.

CDR3 loop: CSAKEGSPLHF. The CDR3 region has the DNA TGCAGTGCTAAGGAGGGCTCACCCCTCCACTTT. The chain joins TRBV20-1 to TRBJ1-6; D remains ambiguous. V lost 4 bases and J lost 10, with 8 bases in between. The CDR3 sequence is 11 residues long. Germline V gene data show CDR1 as DFQATT and CDR2 as SNEGSKA (reference sequence).

This clonotype ranks as medium-sized. The chain employs TRBV27 and TRBJ2-1; TRBD1 agrees at 7 bases. The V and J ends lost 3 bases and 6 bases, in that order; junction bases with no gene match: 2. Germline loops: CDR1 MNHEY, CDR2 SMNVEV (reference sequence). This CDR3 comprises 13 residues. CDR3 bases: TGTGCCAGCAGTTTCCCAGGGGGCAATGAGCAGTTCTTC. This gives the protein CASSFPGGNEQFF.

There are a few counts of this clonotype. The chain recombines TRBV27 with TRBJ2-2; 7 bases are shared with TRBD2. V trimming: 5 bases; J trimming: 8 bases; junction bases outside the gene matches: 11. Germline CDR1 reads MNHEY; CDR2 reads SMNVEV (reference sequence). This CDR3 comprises 15 residues. The CDR3 here is CASSPSGPRSGELFF. CDR3 in DNA: TGTGCCAGCAGTCCTAGCGGACCCCGTTCAGGGGAGCTGTTTTTT.

This chain connects TRBV2 to TRBJ1-5; D perhaps matches TRBD1 (5 bases). CDR1 and CDR2 from the germline V gene are SNHLY and FYNNEI. V was pared by 2 bases and J by 7 bases, with 9 bases between. This CDR3 has 13 amino acids. CDR3 sequence (DNA): TGTGCCAGCAGTGAACGGGGGTCGCAGCCCCAGCATTTT. It encodes CASSERGSQPQHF. The complete variable domain, with remaining parts taken from reference TRBV2 and TRBJ1-5, reads EPEVTQTPSHQVTQMGQEVILRCVPISNHLYFYWYRQILGQKVEFLVSFYNNEISEKSEIFDDQFSVERPDGSNFTLKIRSTKLEDSAMYFCASSERGSQPQHFGDGTRLSIL.

This clonotype was counted a few times. This chain links TRBV20-1 with TRBJ2-3, with 15 bases lining up with TRBD2. This CDR3 is built from 16 residues. Unmatched junction bases numbered 6, after V lost 3 bases and J lost 5 bases. Germline CDR1 and CDR2: DFQATT and SNEGSKA (reference sequence). CDR3 loop: CSASGLAGGQEDTQYF. CDR3 bases: TGCAGTGCTAGCGGACTAGCGGGAGGGCAGGAAGATACGCAGTATTTT.

Only a few counts were recorded for this clonotype. The chain links TRBV28 to TRBJ2-5; 7 bases line up with TRBD1. The junction had 17 bases not matched to a gene; V was cut back by 6 bases and J by 7 bases. There are 16 residues in the CDR3. Germline CDR1 MDHEN, CDR2 SYDVKM. In DNA form, the CDR3 reads TGTGCCAGCAGCCCCGGGACCTTCTCGAAGGGGGCGACCCAGTACTTC. Translated: CASSPGTFSKGATQYF.

V and J are TRBV24-1 and TRBJ2-1, with 15 nucleotides matching TRBD2. CDR3 length: 20 residues. Germline CDR1 and CDR2: KGHDR and SFDVKD. Trimming took 4 bases from V and 2 from J; bases not matched to a gene: 11. The CDR3 DNA reads as TGTGCCACCAGTGACAGACCGGGACTAGCGGGAGGACTAGCCTACAATGAGCAGTTCTTC. This encodes CATSDRPGLAGGLAYNEQFF.

This clonotype is judged large. The rearrangement uses TRBV6-5 and TRBJ1-6, with a tentative D call TRBD1 (5 bases). Trimming took off 2 bases at V and 8 bases at J, with 13 bases between the two ends. The CDR3 covers 15 residues. Germline loops: CDR1 MNHEY, CDR2 SVGAGI. CDR3 sequence reads: CASSYVGGGDSPLHF. The DNA for the CDR3 is TGTGCCAGCAGTTACGTGGGGGGAGGAGATTCACCCCTCCACTTT.

The chain recombines TRBV4-2 with TRBJ1-1; possibly TRBD1 for D (5 bases). Germline V lookup: CDR1 LGHNA, CDR2 YNFKEQ. V was cut by 0 bases and J by 1 base, with 12 bases left in between. The CDR3 loop spans 16 amino acids. The CDR3 DNA reads TGTGCCAGCAGCCAAGATCTTCCGGGGACGAACACTGAAGCTTTCTTT. Residues: CASSQDLPGTNTEAFF.

In its sample, this clonotype was seen a few times. V is TRBV20-1 and J is TRBJ2-5; maybe TRBD2 (5 bases). V shed 3 bases and J shed 5 bases, with 19 bases lying between them. The germline gives CDR1 DFQATT, CDR2 SNEGSKA (reference sequence). CDR3 size: 15 residues. CDR3 in DNA: TGCAGTGCTAGGAGACCCCCCGCTAGCTTGGAGACCCAGTACTTC. This translates into CSARRPPASLETQYF.

V usage is TRBV14 and J usage is TRBJ1-2; no clear D gene. V lost 4 bases, J lost 0 bases, and 12 bases lay in between. CDR1 SGHDN and CDR2 FVKESK come from the germline V gene. The CDR3 length is 15 residues. The CDR3 coding sequence is TGTGCCAGCAGCCCAACTCTGGAAGCTAACTATGGCTACACCTTC. Its protein product is CASSPTLEANYGYTF. Supplemented by reference TRBV14 and TRBJ1-2, the full variable domain reads EAGVTQFPSHSVIEKGQTVTLRCDPISGHDNLYWYRRVMGKEIKFLLHFVKESKQDESGMPNNRFLAERTGGTYSTLKVQPAELEDSGVYFCASSPTLEANYGYTFGSGTRLTVV.

The chain is built from TRBV19 and TRBJ1-2, with 7 bases fitting TRBD1. The CDR3 is 14 amino acids. Germline values: CDR1 LNHDA, CDR2 SQIVND (reference sequence). V shed 8 bases, J shed 6 bases, and the junction held 12 bases outside the gene matches. This CDR3 reads CASLMRGRPDGYTF. The CDR3 DNA reads as TGTGCCAGTCTGATGAGGGGGCGCCCGGATGGCTACACCTTC.

In its sample, this clonotype was seen a few times. The chain joins TRBV7-2 to TRBJ1-5; D gene unclear. There are 14 residues in the CDR3. Trimming stripped 4 bases from V and 4 bases from J, with 11 bases between. Per the germline V gene, CDR1 is SGHTA and CDR2 is FQGNSA. The CDR3 nucleotides read TGTGCCAGCAGCTCGCGATCGGGGAATCAGCCCCAGCATTTT. It codes for CASSSRSGNQPQHF.

This rearrangement joins TRBV4-2 to TRBJ2-3; the D gene is possibly TRBD2 (6 bases). V lost 0 bases to trimming and J lost 0 bases, with 16 bases between them. CDR3 length equals 18 residues. Per germline, CDR1 LGHNA and CDR2 YNFKEQ. The CDR3 protein is CASSQDSGEASSTDTQYF. The CDR3 nucleotides read TGTGCCAGCAGCCAAGATTCGGGGGAAGCCTCTAGCACAGATACGCAGTATTTT.

A few counts support this clonotype. The chain recombines TRBV7-9 with TRBJ2-1, with TRBD2 identical over 10 bases. CDR3 length: 17 residues. The junction had 7 bases not matched to a gene; V was cut back by 1 base and J by 4 bases. CDR1 and CDR2 from the germline V gene are SEHNR and FQNEAQ (reference sequence). CDR3 loop: CASSLDSGGPLYNEQFF. In nucleotides, the CDR3 is TGTGCCAGCAGCTTAGATAGCGGGGGGCCGCTATACAATGAGCAGTTCTTC.

The chain carries TRBV5-4 and TRBJ2-3, with 10 bases that match TRBD2. V was pared by 2 bases and J by 1 base, with 1 base of the junction left unmatched. Germline CDR1 SGHNT, CDR2 YYREEE (reference sequence). The CDR3 totals 15 residues. CDR3 in amino acids: CASSFGLAGTDTQYF. CDR3 sequence (DNA): TGTGCCAGCAGCTTCGGACTAGCGGGCACAGATACGCAGTATTTT.

This clonotype was seen only a few times. The chain is built from TRBV27 and TRBJ2-1; no firm D call. Trimming cost V 1 base and J 2 bases, with 6 bases left between them. The V gene's germline CDR1 is MNHEY and CDR2 SMNVEV (reference sequence). The length of the CDR3 is 14 residues. The CDR3 DNA follows: TGTGCCAGCAGTTTATACCCTACCTACAATGAGCAGTTCTTC. Residues: CASSLYPTYNEQFF.

This sequence joins TRBV20-1 and TRBJ2-5, with 9 positions matching TRBD2. V shed 1 base, J shed 3 bases, and the junction held 6 bases outside the gene matches. CDR1 and CDR2 (germline): DFQATT, SNEGSKA (reference sequence). This CDR3 is built from 15 residues. CDR3 amino acids: CSARGGRLAEETQYF. The CDR3 DNA follows: TGCAGTGCTAGAGGGGGCCGACTAGCGGAAGAGACCCAGTACTTC.

In this sample, this clonotype turned up a few times. The chain joins TRBV28 to TRBJ2-7, with TRBD2 identical over 14 bases. Per germline, CDR1 MDHEN and CDR2 SYDVKM. The CDR3 has 19 amino acids. The trim removed 6 bases at V and 1 base at J, leaving 14 bases unmatched. In DNA, the CDR3 is TGTGCCAGCAGCCCCAACCGATGGGGGACTAGCGGGAGATCCTACGAGCAGTACTTC. Translation gives CASSPNRWGTSGRSYEQYF.

This chain links TRBV29-1 with TRBJ2-3; 7 bases map to TRBD1. This CDR3 is 15 amino acids long. The germline gives CDR1 SQVTM, CDR2 ANQGSEA. Germline trimming cut 1 base from V and 0 bases from J; bases unmatched to any gene: 4. The DNA of the CDR3 is TGCAGCGTTGAAGCCGGCAGGGGGAGCACAGATACGCAGTATTTT. This encodes CSVEAGRGSTDTQYF.